The sequence of this T cell receptor (beta chain) was determined in a study of OX40 agonist ivuxolimab in advanced cancers. The germline V gene encodes CDR1 MNHNY and CDR2 SVGAGI (reference sequence). CDR3 length: 12 residues. V lost 5 bases, J lost 6 bases, and 7 bases lay in between. The repertoire was sequenced with immunoSEQ multiplex PCR; TCRdb's copy has only in-frame clones and lacks some. This sample has about 50,000 clones, with more than 70% found just once. The sequence came from an adult with an advanced solid tumor such as melanoma, head and neck, liver or kidney cancer. The genes are TRBV6-6 and TRBJ2-2; D is uncertain. The specimen was CD4+ or CD8+ T cells sorted from blood, collected in a trial of the OX40 agonist ivuxolimab. The CDR3 protein is CASSPLAGELFF. As DNA, the CDR3 is TGTGCCAGCAGTCCGTTGGCCGGGGAGCTGTTTTTT.